Each of the 21 T cell receptor beta chains below was sequenced from the same sample in a study of blood T cell repertoires in COVID-19. Assay: immunoSEQ multiplex PCR; the TCRdb copy retains only in-frame clones and omits some. The repertoire has approximately 460,000 clones, roughly nine tenths of them found once; the top ten carry around 0.92%. Sequenced material: peripheral blood. The receptors derive from a man between 18 and 29 years old with COVID-19, enrolled during active disease.

Points on this clone: Other DNA sequences in this specimen translate into the identical CDR3. The J gene is TRBJ2-7, the V gene TRBV6-5, with a tentative D call TRBD1 (6 bases). This CDR3 contains 14 residues. The V end was cut by 4 bases, the J end by 0 bases, with 10 bases between. The germline V gene encodes CDR1 MNHEY and CDR2 SVGAGI. CDR3 region: CASSSTGISYEQYF. The DNA for the CDR3 is TGTGCCAGCAGTTCGACAGGAATCTCCTACGAGCAGTACTTC.

The chain joins TRBV21-1 to TRBJ1-3. TRBV21-1 is noted as a pseudogene. The CDR3 is made up of 16 amino acids. The CDR3: CASSKGHLFSGNTIYF. In DNA, the CDR3 is TGTGCCAGCAGCAAAGGCCACCTATTCTCTGGAAACACCATATATTTT.

The chain recombines TRBV19 with TRBJ2-3, with 8 bases fitting TRBD1. The germline V gene encodes CDR1 LNHDA and CDR2 SQIVND (reference sequence). Trimming at V came to 7 bases and at J to 2 bases, leaving 5 bases not matched to a gene. CDR3 size: 14 residues. CDR3 amino acids: CASKGDRYTDTQYF. The CDR3 DNA reads as TGTGCCAGTAAAGGGGACAGGTACACAGATACGCAGTATTTT. Full variable domain (rest looked up from reference TRBV19 and TRBJ2-3): DGGITQSPKYLFRKEGQNVTLSCEQNLNHDAMYWYRQDPGQGLRLIYYSQIVNDFQKGDIAEGYSVSREKKESFPLTVTSAQKNPTAFYLCASKGDRYTDTQYFGPGTRLTVL.

The chain uses TRBV7-9 and TRBJ2-3; D might be TRBD1 (6 bases). The V gene lost 5 bases and the J gene lost 0 bases, with 12 bases spanning the gap. CDR3 size: 15 residues. The germline V gene has CDR1 SEHNR and CDR2 FQNEAQ (reference sequence). CDR3 region: CASSPRTVSTDTQYF. Here the CDR3 DNA reads TGTGCCAGCAGCCCTCGGACAGTTAGCACAGATACGCAGTATTTT.

This chain links TRBV2 with TRBJ2-1, with D possibly being TRBD1 (5 bases). The CDR3 has 15 residues. Germline CDR1 reads SNHLY; CDR2 reads FYNNEI. With 4 bases removed from V and 6 bases from J, the gap between germline ends came to 16 bases. The CDR3 spells CASSARQGRVNEQFF. CDR3 in DNA: TGTGCCAGCAGTGCGCGGCAGGGAAGGGTCAATGAGCAGTTCTTC.

V usage is TRBV15 and J usage is TRBJ2-7; 7 bases map to TRBD1. The CDR3 is 16 residues long. Germline values: CDR1 LNHNV, CDR2 YYDKDF (reference sequence). V was pared by 3 bases and J by 3 bases, with 11 bases of the junction left unmatched. CDR3 amino acids: CATSSPTGTAVYEQYF. As DNA, the CDR3 is TGTGCCACCAGCAGTCCGACAGGGACGGCTGTCTACGAGCAGTACTTC.

The rearrangement links TRBV15 to TRBJ1-5, with no clear D. The CDR3 contains 12 residues. V lost 1 base, J lost 6 bases, and 4 bases lay in between. Per germline, CDR1 LNHNV and CDR2 YYDKDF (reference sequence). CDR3 coding DNA: TGTGCCACCAGCAGAGCGGGTCAGCCCCAGCATTTT. Amino acids: CATSRAGQPQHF.

This sequence joins TRBV7-9 and TRBJ1-2, with 7 bases fitting TRBD1. The CDR3 sequence is 13 residues long. Trimming cost V 5 bases and J 7 bases; bases outside gene matches: 7. CDR1 is SEHNR, CDR2 FQNEAQ, per germline (reference sequence). CDR3 coding DNA: TGTGCCAGCAGCCTTCGACAGGGTGGTGGCTACACCTTC. Its translation: CASSLRQGGGYTF.

The rearrangement joins TRBV5-1 to TRBJ1-1; the D gene is possibly TRBD1 (5 bases). The CDR3 sequence is 15 residues long. Germline V gives CDR1 SGHRS, CDR2 YFSETQ. Trimming pared 4 bases from V and 1 base from J, leaving 14 bases between. CDR3 sequence: CASSGAGTANTEAFF. The CDR3 DNA follows: TGCGCCAGCAGCGGTGCCGGGACTGCGAACACTGAAGCTTTCTTT.

This sequence joins TRBV19 and TRBJ2-3; perhaps TRBD2 as D (6 bases). The germline V gene has CDR1 LNHDA and CDR2 SQIVND (reference sequence). CDR3 size: 16 residues. Trimming took off 4 bases at V and 0 bases at J, with 14 bases between the two ends. CDR3 sequence: CASSTRLVFSTDTQYF. In nucleotides, the CDR3 is TGTGCCAGTAGTACCAGACTAGTTTTTAGCACAGATACGCAGTATTTT.

The chain couples TRBV6-5 to TRBJ2-2; tentative D call: TRBD1 (5 bases). This CDR3 spans 15 amino acids. Germline loops: CDR1 MNHEY, CDR2 SVGAGI. Trimming shortened V by 3 bases and J by 3 bases, and 11 bases separated the two germline ends. CDR3 sequence: CASSYMGRDTGELFF. In DNA form, the CDR3 reads TGTGCCAGCAGTTATATGGGGCGAGACACCGGGGAGCTGTTTTTT.

With regard to this clone: Other nucleotide sequences from this sample produce the same CDR3. CDR3 residues: CASSYSSGQETQYF. DNA for the CDR3: TGTGCCAGCAGTTACTCGAGCGGCCAAGAGACCCAGTACTTC. This chain uses TRBV6-5 with TRBJ2-5, with D possibly TRBD2 on 5 matching bases. This CDR3 comprises 14 residues. Trimming cost V 0 bases and J 1 base, with 6 bases left between them. The germline CDR1 and CDR2 sequences are MNHEY and SVGAGI.

In its sample, this clone was seen once. This rearrangement joins TRBV5-1 to TRBJ1-6, with 9 bases identical to TRBD1. From germline, CDR1 is SGHRS and CDR2 YFSETQ. Trimming removed 3 bases from V and 8 bases from J; junction bases left unmatched: 3. The CDR3 runs to 14 residues. Here the CDR3 DNA reads TGCGCCAGCAGCTGGGGACAGGGTGATTCACCCCTCCACTTT. This codes for CASSWGQGDSPLHF.

The gene calls are TRBV2 and TRBJ2-3; 8 bases agree with TRBD2. This CDR3 comprises 15 residues. J was trimmed by 7 bases and V by 6 bases; bases with no gene match: 12. Germline CDR1 and CDR2: SNHLY and FYNNEI. The CDR3 region is CASSPLAERRNTQYF. DNA for the CDR3: TGTGCCAGCAGCCCACTAGCGGAGAGGCGGAATACGCAGTATTTT.

V usage is TRBV5-8 and J usage is TRBJ1-4; 9 bases map to TRBD1. The length of the CDR3 is 15 residues. V shed 2 bases, J shed 3 bases, and the junction held 2 bases outside the gene matches. CDR1 and CDR2 (germline): SGHTS, YDEGEE. The CDR3 nucleotides are TGTGCCAGCAGCTTAGGGGACAGGGCTAATGAAAAACTGTTTTTT. This gives the protein CASSLGDRANEKLFF.

V usage is TRBV12-3 or TRBV12-4 and J usage is TRBJ1-1; D unresolved. The CDR3 runs 13 residues. Trimming cost V 4 bases and J 2 bases, with 8 bases left between them. The CDR3 region is CASSSWPNTEAFF. The CDR3 DNA sequence: TGTGCCAGCAGTTCTTGGCCAAACACTGAAGCTTTCTTT.

This clone was seen once. V gene TRBV2 combines with J gene TRBJ2-3; TRBD1 aligns across 7 bases. The CDR3 contains 14 residues. Losses at the gene ends were 7 bases for V and 3 bases for J; bases not matched to a gene: 7. Germline CDR1 SNHLY, CDR2 FYNNEI. The CDR3 DNA follows: TGTGCCAGCAAGCAGACAGGGAGTACAGATACGCAGTATTTT. It is translated as CASKQTGSTDTQYF. Based on the CDR3 plus reference TRBV2 and TRBJ2-3, the full variable domain is EPEVTQTPSHQVTQMGQEVILRCVPISNHLYFYWYRQILGQKVEFLVSFYNNEISEKSEIFDDQFSVERPDGSNFTLKIRSTKLEDSAMYFCASKQTGSTDTQYFGPGTRLTVL.

This sequence joins TRBV7-6 and TRBJ1-1; the D is unclear. The CDR3 contains 13 residues. The V end lost 5 bases, the J end lost 4 bases, and 11 bases lay between the germline ends. Looked up from germline, CDR1 is SGHVS and CDR2 is FNYEAQ. The CDR3 loop is CASSIRQATEAFF. The DNA of the CDR3 is TGTGCCAGCAGCATTAGACAAGCCACTGAAGCTTTCTTT. The whole variable domain, filled in from reference TRBV7-6 and TRBJ1-1, reads GAGVSQSPRYKVTKRGQDVALRCDPISGHVSLYWYRQALGQGPEFLTYFNYEAQQDKSGLPNDRFSAERPEGSISTLTIQRTEQRDSAMYRCASSIRQATEAFFGQGTRLTVV.

This clone appeared once. CDR3 sequence: CASSLTEMNTEAFF. CDR3 nucleotides: TGTGCCAGCAGCTTGACAGAGATGAACACTGAAGCTTTCTTT. V usage is TRBV7-9 and J usage is TRBJ1-1, with a tentative D call TRBD1 (5 bases). This CDR3 contains 14 residues. V was shortened by 3 bases and J by 0 bases, with 8 bases between the two germline ends. Germline lookup yields CDR1 SEHNR and CDR2 FQNEAQ (reference sequence).

The chain carries TRBV9 and TRBJ2-7, with a possible D match to TRBD2 (6 bases). Between the trimmed V and J ends, which lost 0 bases and 2 bases, there was a span of 9 bases. The length of the CDR3 is 14 residues. CDR1 is SGDLS and CDR2 is YYNGEE in the germline V gene. CDR3: CASSVDPGAYEQYF. CDR3 DNA: TGTGCCAGCAGCGTAGATCCGGGGGCCTACGAGCAGTACTTC.

This clone occurred once. V is TRBV2 and J is TRBJ2-5; 7 positions agree with TRBD1. V shed 1 base, J shed 4 bases, and the junction held 6 bases outside the gene matches. Germline V lookup: CDR1 SNHLY, CDR2 FYNNEI. This CDR3 contains 15 residues. CDR3 sequence reads: CASSEEGGQGETQYF. CDR3 DNA: TGTGCCAGCAGTGAAGAAGGGGGCCAGGGAGAGACCCAGTACTTC.